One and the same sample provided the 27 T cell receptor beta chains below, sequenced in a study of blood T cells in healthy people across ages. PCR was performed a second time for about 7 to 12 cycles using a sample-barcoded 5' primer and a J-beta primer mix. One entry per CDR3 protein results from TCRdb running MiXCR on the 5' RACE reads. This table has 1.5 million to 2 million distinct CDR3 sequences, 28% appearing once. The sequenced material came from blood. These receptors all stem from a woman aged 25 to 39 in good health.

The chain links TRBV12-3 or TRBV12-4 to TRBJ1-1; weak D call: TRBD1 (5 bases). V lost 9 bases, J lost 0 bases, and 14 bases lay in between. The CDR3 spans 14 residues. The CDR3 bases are TGTGCCAGTTGGGTGAGGGGCATGAACACTGAAGCTTTCTTT. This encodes CASWVRGMNTEAFF.

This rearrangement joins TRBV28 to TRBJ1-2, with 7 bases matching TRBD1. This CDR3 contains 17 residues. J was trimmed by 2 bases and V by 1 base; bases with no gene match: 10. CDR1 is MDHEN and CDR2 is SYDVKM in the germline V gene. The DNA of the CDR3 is TGTGCCAGCAGTTTATTGAGGCGAGGGGGCAGCAACTATGGCTACACCTTC. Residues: CASSLLRRGGSNYGYTF.

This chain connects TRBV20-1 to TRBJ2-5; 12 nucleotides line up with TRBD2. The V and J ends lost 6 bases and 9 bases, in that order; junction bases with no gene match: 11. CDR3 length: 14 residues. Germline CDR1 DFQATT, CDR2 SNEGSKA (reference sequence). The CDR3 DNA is TGCAGTGCGTTGACTAGCGGGGGCCGGGGGGCCCAGTACTTC. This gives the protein CSALTSGGRGAQYF.

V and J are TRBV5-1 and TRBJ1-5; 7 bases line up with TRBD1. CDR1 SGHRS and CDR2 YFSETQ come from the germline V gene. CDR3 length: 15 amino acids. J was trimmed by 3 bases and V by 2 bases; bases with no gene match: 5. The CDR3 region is CASSFGGGDNQPQHF. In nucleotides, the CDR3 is TGCGCCAGCAGCTTTGGAGGGGGCGACAATCAGCCCCAGCATTTT.

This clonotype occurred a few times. In DNA, the CDR3 is TGTGCCAGCACCCTAGCGGGCCGGAATAGGCGTGAGCAGTTCTTC. Translating it yields CASTLAGRNRREQFF. The V call is TRBV28, the J call TRBJ2-1, with 8 bases that match TRBD2. CDR1 is MDHEN, CDR2 SYDVKM, per germline. The J segment lost 9 bases and the V segment lost 7 bases, leaving 14 bases of the junction unmatched. The CDR3 is 15 residues long.

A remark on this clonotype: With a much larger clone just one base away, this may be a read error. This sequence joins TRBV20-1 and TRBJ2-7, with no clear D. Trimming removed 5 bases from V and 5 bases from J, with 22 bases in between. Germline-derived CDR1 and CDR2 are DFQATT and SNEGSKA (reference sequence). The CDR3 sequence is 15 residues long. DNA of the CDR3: TGCAGTGCTGGCTTCCCCCGGAACGGCCCCCACGAGCAGTACTTC. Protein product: CSAGFPRNGPHEQYF.

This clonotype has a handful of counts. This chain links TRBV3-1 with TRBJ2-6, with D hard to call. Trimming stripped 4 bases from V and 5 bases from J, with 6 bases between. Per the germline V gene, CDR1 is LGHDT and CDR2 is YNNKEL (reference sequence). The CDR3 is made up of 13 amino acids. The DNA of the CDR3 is TGTGCCAGCAGCCCCCTACGGGCCAACGTCCTGACTTTC. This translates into CASSPLRANVLTF.

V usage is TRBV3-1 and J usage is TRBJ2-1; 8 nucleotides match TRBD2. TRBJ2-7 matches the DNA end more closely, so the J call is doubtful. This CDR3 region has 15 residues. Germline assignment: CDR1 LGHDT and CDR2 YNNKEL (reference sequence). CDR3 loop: CASSLGTRAYNEQYF. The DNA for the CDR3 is TGTGCCAGCAGCCTCGGGACTAGAGCCTACAATGAGCAGTACTTC.

The CDR3 bases are TGCAGCGCCCGGGGAAACTCTGGAAACACCATATATTTT. Translated, it gives CSARGNSGNTIYF. The J gene is TRBJ1-3, the V gene TRBV29-1; D not resolved. The CDR3 totals 13 residues. V was clipped by 7 bases and J by 0 bases, with 10 bases between them. Germline V CDR1 and CDR2: SQVTM, ANQGSEA.

CDR3: CASSSPGGTYEQYF. CDR3 DNA sequence: TGTGCCAGCAGTTCCCCGGGGGGGACCTACGAGCAGTACTTC. The chain recombines TRBV28 with TRBJ2-7; TRBD2 matches at 8 bases. Trimming took 4 bases from V and 2 from J; bases not matched to a gene: 4. The CDR3 runs to 14 residues. Germline CDR1 reads MDHEN; CDR2 reads SYDVKM.

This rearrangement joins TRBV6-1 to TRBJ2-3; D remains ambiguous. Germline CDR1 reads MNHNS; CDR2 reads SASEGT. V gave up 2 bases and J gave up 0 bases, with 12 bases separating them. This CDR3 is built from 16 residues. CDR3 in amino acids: CASSEIWGISTDTQYF. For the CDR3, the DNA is TGTGCCAGCAGTGAAATCTGGGGAATAAGCACAGATACGCAGTATTTT.

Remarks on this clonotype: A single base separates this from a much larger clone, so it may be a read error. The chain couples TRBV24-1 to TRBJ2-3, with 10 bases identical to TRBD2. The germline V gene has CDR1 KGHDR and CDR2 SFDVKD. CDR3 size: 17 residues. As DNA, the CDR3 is TGTACCACCAGTGAGGCCTTAGCGGGAGGAAGCACAGATACGCAGTATTTT. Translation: CTTSEALAGGSTDTQYF.

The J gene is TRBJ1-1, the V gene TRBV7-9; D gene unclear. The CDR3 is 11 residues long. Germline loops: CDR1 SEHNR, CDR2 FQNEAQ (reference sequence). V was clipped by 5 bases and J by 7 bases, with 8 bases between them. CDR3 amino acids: CASSPRVEAFF. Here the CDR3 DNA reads TGTGCCAGCAGCCCTCGTGTTGAAGCTTTCTTT.

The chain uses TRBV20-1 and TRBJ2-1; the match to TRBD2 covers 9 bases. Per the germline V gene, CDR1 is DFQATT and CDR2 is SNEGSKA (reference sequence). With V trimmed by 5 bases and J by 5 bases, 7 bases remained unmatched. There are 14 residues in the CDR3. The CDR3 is CSAGSGGLNNEQFF. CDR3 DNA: TGCAGTGCTGGGAGCGGGGGGCTGAACAATGAGCAGTTCTTC.

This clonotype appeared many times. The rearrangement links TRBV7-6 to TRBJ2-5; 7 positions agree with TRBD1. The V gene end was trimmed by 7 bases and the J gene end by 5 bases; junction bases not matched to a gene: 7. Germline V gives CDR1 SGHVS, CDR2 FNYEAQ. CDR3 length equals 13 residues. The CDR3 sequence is CASKLTGVETQYF. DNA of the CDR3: TGTGCCAGCAAGCTCACAGGGGTGGAGACCCAGTACTTC.

The CDR3 nucleotides read TGCAGTGCTAGAGGGCGGGCGACTAGCGGGGGTCCTAGCACAGATACGCAGTATTTT. It translates to CSARGRATSGGPSTDTQYF. The chain uses TRBV20-1 and TRBJ2-3; 12 bases are a match to TRBD2. Trimming took 1 base from V and 0 from J; bases not matched to a gene: 11. This CDR3 is built from 19 residues. Germline V gene sequence: CDR1 DFQATT, CDR2 SNEGSKA (reference sequence).

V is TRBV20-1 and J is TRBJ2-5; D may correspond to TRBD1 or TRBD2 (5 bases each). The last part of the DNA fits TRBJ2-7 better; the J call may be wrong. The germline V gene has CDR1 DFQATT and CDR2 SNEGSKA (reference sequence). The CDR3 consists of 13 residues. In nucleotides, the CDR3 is TGCAGTGCTAGGGGGGAGCGGTCATACGAGCAGTACTTC. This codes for CSARGERSYEQYF.

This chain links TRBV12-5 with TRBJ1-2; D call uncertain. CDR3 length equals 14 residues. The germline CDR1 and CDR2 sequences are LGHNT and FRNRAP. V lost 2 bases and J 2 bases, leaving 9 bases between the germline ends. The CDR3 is CASGLTPTNYGYTF. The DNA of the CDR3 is TGTGCTAGTGGTTTGACCCCCACGAACTATGGCTACACCTTC.

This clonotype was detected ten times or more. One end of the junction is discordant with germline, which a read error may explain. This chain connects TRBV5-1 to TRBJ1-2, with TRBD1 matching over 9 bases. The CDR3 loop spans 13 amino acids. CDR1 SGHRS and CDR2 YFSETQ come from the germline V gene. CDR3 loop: CASSLGQGGGYTF. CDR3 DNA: TGTGCCAGCAGTTTGGGACAGGGTGGTGGCTACACCTTC.

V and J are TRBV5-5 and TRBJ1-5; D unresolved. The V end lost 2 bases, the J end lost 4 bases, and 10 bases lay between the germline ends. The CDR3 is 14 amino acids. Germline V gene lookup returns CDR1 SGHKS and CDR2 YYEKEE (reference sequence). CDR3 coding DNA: TGTGCCAGCAGCTTCTCGCTAGGGAATCAGCCCCAGCATTTT. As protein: CASSFSLGNQPQHF.

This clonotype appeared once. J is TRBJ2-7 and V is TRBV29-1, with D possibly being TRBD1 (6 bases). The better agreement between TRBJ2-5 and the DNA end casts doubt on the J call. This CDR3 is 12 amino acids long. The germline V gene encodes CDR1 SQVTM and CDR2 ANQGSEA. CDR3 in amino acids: CSVGPGEETQYF. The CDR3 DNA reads TGCAGCGTTGGTCCAGGGGAAGAGACCCAGTACTTC.

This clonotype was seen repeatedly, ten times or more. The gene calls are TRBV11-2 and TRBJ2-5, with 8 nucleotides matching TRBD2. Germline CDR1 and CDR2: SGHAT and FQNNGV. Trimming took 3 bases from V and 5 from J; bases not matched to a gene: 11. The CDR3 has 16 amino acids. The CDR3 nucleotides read TGTGCCAGCAGCTTCTCCGGGACTAGGGAAGGCGAGACCCAGTACTTC. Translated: CASSFSGTREGETQYF. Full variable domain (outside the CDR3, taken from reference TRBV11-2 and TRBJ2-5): EAGVAQSPRYKIIEKRQSVAFWCNPISGHATLYWYQQILGQGPKLLIQFQNNGVVDDSQLPKDRFSAERLKGVDSTLKIQPAKLEDSAVYLCASSFSGTREGETQYFGPGTRLLVL.

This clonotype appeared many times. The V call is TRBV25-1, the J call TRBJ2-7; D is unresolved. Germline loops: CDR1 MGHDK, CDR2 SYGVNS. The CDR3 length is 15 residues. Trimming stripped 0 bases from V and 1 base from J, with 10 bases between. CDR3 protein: CASSEYRRSSYEQYF. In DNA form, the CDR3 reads TGTGCCAGCAGTGAATATCGCCGGTCTTCCTACGAGCAGTACTTC.

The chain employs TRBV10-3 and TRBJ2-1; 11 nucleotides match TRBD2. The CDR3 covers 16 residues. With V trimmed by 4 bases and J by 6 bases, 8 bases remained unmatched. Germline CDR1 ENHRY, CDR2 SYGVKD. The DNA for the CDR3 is TGTGCCATCAGTGGTCCCGGGCTAGCGGGAGGCAATGAGCAGTTCTTC. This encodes CAISGPGLAGGNEQFF.

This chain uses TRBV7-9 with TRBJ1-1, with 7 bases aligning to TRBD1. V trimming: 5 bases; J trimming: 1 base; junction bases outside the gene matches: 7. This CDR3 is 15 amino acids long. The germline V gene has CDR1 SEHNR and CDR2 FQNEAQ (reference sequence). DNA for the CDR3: TGTGCCAGCAGCACCCACAGGGGCGGGAACACTGAAGCTTTCTTT. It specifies CASSTHRGGNTEAFF.

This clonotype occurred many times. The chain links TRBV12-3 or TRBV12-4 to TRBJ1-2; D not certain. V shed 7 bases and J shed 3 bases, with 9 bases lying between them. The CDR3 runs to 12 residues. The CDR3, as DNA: TGTGCCAGCATGCGAGGGTACTATGGCTACACCTTC. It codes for CASMRGYYGYTF.

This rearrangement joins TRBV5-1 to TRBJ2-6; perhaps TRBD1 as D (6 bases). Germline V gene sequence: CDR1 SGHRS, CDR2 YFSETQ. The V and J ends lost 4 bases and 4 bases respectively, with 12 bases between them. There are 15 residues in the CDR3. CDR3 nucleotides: TGCGCCAGCAGCGGTCCAGGGGTCGGGGCCAACGTCCTGACTTTC. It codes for CASSGPGVGANVLTF.